The clone carrying this T cell receptor beta chain was observed a handful of times. The antigen is undetermined. This record comes from a study of blood T cells in healthy people across ages. Study summary: When template switching was applied, about one barcoded beta molecule was captured per two T cells. Whole-study findings and limits: Observed TCR beta diversity per million T cells went down as age went up. This fall followed a roughly linear course with age.

Together with a sample-barcoded 5' primer, a J-beta primer mix was included in a second PCR lasting about 7 to 11 cycles. In TCRdb, the 5' RACE reads were re-called with MiXCR into one record per CDR3 protein. The sample lists around 800,000 distinct CDR3 sequences; roughly 25% were seen once. These sequences were also reported in another study, on T cells of mothers and their children. As that study records: Related and unrelated pairs show similar shaping of TCR recombination output by thymic selection. Related mother-child pairs shared marginally more repertoire than unrelated pairs, though not significantly.

Material: blood. The origin of this receptor is a boy aged 5-17 years in good health.

The CDR3 DNA is TGTGCCAGCAGCCCGCCGGGGGGACCACAAGAGACCCAGTACTTC. This codes for CASSPPGGPQETQYF. The V call is TRBV7-9, the J call TRBJ2-5; 7 positions agree with TRBD2. Germline values: CDR1 SEHNR, CDR2 FQNEAQ (reference sequence). The J segment lost 2 bases and the V segment lost 5 bases, leaving 8 bases of the junction unmatched. The CDR3 sequence is 15 residues long.